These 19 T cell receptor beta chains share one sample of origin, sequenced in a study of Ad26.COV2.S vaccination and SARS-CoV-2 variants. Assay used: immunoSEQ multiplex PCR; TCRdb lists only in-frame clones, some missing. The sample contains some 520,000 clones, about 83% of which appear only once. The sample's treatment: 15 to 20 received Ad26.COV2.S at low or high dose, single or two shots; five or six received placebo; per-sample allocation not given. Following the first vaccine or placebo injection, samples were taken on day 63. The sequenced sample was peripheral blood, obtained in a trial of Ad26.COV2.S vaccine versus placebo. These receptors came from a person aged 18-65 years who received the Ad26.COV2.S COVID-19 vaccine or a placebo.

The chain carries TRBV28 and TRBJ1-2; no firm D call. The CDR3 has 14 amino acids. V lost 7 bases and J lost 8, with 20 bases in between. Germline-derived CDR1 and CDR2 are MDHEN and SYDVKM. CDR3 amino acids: CASTVVVRASGYTF. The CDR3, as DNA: TGTGCCAGCACGGTGGTTGTTAGGGCAAGCGGCTACACCTTC.

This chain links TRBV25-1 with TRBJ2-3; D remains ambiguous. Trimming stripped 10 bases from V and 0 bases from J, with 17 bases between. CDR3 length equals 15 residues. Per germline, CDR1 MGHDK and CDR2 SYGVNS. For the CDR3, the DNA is TGTGCCACCGCTGGTGGGTTAACTAGCACAGATACGCAGTATTTT. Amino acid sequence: CATAGGLTSTDTQYF.

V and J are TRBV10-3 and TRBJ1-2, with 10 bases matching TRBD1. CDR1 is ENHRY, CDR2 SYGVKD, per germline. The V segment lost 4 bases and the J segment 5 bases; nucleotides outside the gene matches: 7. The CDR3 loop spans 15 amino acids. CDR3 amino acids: CAISAQTGGGYGYTF. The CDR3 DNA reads TGTGCCATCAGTGCCCAGACAGGGGGCGGGTATGGCTACACCTTC.

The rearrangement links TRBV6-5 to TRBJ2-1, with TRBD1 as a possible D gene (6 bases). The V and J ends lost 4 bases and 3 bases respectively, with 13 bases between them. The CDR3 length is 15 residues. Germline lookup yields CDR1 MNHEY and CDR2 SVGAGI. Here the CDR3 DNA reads TGTGCCAGCAGTTCCCCGCGCAGGGGCTACAATGAGCAGTTCTTC. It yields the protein CASSSPRRGYNEQFF.

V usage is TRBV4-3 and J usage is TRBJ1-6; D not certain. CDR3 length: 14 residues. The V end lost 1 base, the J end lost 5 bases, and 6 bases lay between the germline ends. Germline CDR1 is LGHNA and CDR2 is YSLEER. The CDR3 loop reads CASSQVGNNSPLHF. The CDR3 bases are TGCGCCAGCAGCCAAGTGGGAAATAATTCACCCCTCCACTTT.

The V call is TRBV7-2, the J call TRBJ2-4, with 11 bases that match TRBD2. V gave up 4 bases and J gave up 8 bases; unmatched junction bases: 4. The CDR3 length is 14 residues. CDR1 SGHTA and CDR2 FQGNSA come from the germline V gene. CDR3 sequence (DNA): TGTGCCAGCAGCTCAAGACTAGCGGGGCACATTCAGTACTTC. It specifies CASSSRLAGHIQYF.

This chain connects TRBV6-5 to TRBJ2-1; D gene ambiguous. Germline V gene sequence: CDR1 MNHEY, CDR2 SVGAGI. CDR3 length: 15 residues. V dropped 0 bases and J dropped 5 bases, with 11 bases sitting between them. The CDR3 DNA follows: TGTGCCAGCAGTTACTCGGGTCTGGGGAACAATGAGCAGTTCTTC. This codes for CASSYSGLGNNEQFF.

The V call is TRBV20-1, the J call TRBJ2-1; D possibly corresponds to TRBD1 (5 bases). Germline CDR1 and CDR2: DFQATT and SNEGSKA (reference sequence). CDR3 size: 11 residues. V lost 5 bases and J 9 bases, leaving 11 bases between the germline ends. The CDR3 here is CSAAIDSEQFF. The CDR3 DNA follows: TGCAGTGCTGCTATCGACAGTGAGCAGTTCTTC.

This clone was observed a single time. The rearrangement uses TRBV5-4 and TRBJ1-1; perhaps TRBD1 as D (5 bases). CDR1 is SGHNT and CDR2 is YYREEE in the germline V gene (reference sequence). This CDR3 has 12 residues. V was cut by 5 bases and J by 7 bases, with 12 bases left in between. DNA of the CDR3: TGTGCCAGCAGTCAACCGGGGGGTGAAGCTTTCTTT. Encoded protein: CASSQPGGEAFF.

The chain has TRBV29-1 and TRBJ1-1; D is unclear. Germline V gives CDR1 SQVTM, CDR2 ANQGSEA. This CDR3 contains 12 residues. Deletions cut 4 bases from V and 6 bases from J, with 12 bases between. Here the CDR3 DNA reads TGCAGCGTTGTGGGTCCGACGGCTGAAGCTTTCTTT. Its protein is CSVVGPTAEAFF.

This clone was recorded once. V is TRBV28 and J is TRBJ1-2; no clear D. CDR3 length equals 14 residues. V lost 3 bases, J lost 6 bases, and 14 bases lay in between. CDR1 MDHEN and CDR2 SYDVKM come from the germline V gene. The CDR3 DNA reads TGTGCCAGCAGTTTTATGAGGTCCGCTAATGGCTACACCTTC. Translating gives CASSFMRSANGYTF.

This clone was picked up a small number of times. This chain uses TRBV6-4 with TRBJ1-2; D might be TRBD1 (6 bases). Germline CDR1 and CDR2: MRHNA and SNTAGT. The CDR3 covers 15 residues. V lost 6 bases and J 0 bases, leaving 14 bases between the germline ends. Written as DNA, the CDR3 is TGTGCCAGCAGCCAAGAACAGGGAGCTAACTATGGCTACACCTTC. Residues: CASSQEQGANYGYTF.

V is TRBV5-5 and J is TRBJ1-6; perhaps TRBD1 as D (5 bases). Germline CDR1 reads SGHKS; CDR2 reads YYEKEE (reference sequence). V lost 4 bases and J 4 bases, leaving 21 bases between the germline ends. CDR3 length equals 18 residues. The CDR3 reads CASSPGGRDYAYNSPLHF. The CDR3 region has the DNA TGTGCCAGCAGCCCCGGGGGTAGGGACTACGCTTATAATTCACCCCTCCACTTT. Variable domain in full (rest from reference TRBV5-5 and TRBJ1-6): DAGVTQSPTHLIKTRGQQVTLRCSPISGHKSVSWYQQVLGQGPQFIFQYYEKEERGRGNFPDRFSARQFPNYSSELNVNALLLGDSALYLCASSPGGRDYAYNSPLHFGNGTRLTVT.

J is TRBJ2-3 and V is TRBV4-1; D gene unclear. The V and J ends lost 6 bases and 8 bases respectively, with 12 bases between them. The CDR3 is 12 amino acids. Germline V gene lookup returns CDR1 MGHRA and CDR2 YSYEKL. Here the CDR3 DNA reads TGCGCCAGCAGTCCTACCGACGCTACGCAGTATTTT. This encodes CASSPTDATQYF.

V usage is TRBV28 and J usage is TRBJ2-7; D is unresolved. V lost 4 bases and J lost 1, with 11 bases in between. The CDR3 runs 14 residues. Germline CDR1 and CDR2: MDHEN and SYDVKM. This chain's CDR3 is CASSSRPSSYEQYF. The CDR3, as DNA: TGTGCCAGCAGTTCCCGCCCGTCGTCCTACGAGCAGTACTTC.

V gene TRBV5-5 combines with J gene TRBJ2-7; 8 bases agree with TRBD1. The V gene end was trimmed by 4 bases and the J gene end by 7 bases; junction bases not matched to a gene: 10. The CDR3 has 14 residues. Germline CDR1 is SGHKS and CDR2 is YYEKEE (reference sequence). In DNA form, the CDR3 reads TGTGCCAGCAGCCCCGCGACAGGGGCTGGGGAGCAGTACTTC. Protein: CASSPATGAGEQYF.

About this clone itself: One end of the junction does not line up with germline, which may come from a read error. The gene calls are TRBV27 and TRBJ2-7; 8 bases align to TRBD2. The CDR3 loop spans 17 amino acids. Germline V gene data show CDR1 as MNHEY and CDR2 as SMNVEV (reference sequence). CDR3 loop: CASSLGVSWTSPRGMFF. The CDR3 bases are TGTGCCAGCAGTTTAGGTGTGTCGTGGACTAGCCCCCGTGGTATGTTCTTC.

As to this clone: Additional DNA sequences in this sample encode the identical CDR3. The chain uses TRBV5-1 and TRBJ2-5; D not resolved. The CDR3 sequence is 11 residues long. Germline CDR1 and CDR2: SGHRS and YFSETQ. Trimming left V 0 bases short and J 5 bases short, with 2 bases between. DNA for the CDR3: TGCGCCAGCAGCTTGGCGGAGACCCAGTACTTC. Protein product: CASSLAETQYF.

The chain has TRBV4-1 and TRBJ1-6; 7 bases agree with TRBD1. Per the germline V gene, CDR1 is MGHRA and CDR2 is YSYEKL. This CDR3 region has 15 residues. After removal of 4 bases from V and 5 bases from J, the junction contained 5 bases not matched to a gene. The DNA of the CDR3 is TGCGCCAGCAGCCGAGGGGACAGTGATAATTCACCCCTCCACTTT. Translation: CASSRGDSDNSPLHF.